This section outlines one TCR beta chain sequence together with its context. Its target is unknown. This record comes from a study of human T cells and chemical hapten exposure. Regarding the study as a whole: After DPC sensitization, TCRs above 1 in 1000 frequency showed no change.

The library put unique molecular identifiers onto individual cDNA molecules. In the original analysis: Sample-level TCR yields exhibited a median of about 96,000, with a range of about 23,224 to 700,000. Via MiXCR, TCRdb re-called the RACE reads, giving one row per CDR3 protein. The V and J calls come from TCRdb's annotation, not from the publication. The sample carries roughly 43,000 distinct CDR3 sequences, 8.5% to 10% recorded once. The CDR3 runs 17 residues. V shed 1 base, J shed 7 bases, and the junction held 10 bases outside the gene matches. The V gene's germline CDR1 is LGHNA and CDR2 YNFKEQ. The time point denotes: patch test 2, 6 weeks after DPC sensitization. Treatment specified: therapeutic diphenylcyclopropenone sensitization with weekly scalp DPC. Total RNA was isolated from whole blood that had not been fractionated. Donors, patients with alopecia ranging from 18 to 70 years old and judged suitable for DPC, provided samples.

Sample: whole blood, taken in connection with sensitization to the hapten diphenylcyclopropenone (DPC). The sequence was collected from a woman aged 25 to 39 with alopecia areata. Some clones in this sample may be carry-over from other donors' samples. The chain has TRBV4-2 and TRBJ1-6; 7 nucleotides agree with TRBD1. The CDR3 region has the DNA TGTGCCAGCAGCCAAGTCGGGGCAGGGGGTCCAAATTCACCCCTCCACTTT. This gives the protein CASSQVGAGGPNSPLHF.